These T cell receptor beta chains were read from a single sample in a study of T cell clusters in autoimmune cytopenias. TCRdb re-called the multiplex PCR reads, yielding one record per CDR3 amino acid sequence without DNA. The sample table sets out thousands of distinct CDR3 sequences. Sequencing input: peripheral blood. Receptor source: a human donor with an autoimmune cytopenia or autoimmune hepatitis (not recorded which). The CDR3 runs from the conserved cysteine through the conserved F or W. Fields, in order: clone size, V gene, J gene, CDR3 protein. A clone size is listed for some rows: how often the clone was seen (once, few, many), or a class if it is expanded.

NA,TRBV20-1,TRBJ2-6,CSAPRGSSGANVLTF
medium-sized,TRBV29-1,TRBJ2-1,CSVDSGYYNEQFF
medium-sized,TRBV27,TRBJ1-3,CATQGSGGNTIYF
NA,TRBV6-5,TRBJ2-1,CASSDSTGGGEQFF
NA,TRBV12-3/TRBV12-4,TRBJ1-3,CASSSGYRTIYF
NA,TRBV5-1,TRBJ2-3,CASSLDRHTDTQYF
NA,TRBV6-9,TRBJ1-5,CASSRTEDSNQPQHF
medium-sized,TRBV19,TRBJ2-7,CASSTTGGRYEQYF
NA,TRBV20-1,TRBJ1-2,CSALMLHGYTF
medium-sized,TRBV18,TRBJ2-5,CASSPPGVQETQYF
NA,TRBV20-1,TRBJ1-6,CSANSEGQYNSPLHF
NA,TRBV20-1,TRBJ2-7,CSASGASDSYEQYF
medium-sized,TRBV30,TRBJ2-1,CASWTSAYNEQFF
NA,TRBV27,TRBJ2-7,CASSPGLVSMEQYF
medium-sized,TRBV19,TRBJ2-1,CASSPQWGGPEQFF
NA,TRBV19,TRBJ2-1,CASSIDPGGLSYNEQFF
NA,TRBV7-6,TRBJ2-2,CASSEGERTGELFF
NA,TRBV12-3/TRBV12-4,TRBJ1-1,CASSLGFSGTEAFF
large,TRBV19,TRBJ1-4,CASSPQSGRGEKLFF
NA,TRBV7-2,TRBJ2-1,CASSTGLAGEQFF
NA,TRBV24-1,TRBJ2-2,CATSDFRTGTRAGELFF
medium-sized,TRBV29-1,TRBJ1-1,CSVESDSLMNTEAFF
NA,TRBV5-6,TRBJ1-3,CASSPGQWNTIYF
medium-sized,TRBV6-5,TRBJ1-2,CASSRGQGETF